The source of this TCR beta chain is a study of blood T cell repertoires in COVID-19 (dated by TCRdb to the early 2020s). Looking at the study overall: Samples from collaborators originated in the United States, Italy and Spain and spanned both the acute and convalescent phases of COVID-19. The material from the prospective study consisted of cDNA or gDNA derived from T cells, B-cell-depleted T cells, or PBMCs. The dataset comprised deeply sampled blood TCRbeta repertoires from subjects exposed to, actively infected with, or recovered from COVID-19. The repertoires were released in a freely available public database meant as a resource for research on the immune response to SARS-CoV-2. Samples were obtained from the ongoing ImmuneRACE study (first 160 participants) and from about 1,300 subjects provided by 6 global collaborators. Sample metadata almost always included a de-identified subject ID, COVID-19 status, age in years and sex. HLA class I and class II types, where available, came from metadata supplied by the sample provider rather than from assay-based typing. The full study reports these points: How much clinical and demographic metadata was included differed by source and by participant, and the metadata was provided uncurated.

In regard to this clone: Its antigen has not been determined. Per-nucleotide qualities are absent, and no much larger clonotype sits a single base away.

TCRbeta CDR3 regions were amplified from genomic DNA using the immunoSEQ Assay, a bias-controlled multiplex PCR. Concerning the study's data processing: Nucleated cell counts per sample were estimated from amplification of reference gene primers within the assay. Sequence reads were collapsed and filtered to measure the absolute abundance of every unique TCRbeta CDR3 rearrangement. Productive Simpson clonality was computed per sample as the square root of Simpson's diversity index over productive rearrangements. Held by TCRdb, this immuneACCESS table contains in-frame sequences only and omits some clones. Under half of the omission traces to an unresolved V gene where checked; the cause of the rest is unknown. V, J and clone size are taken as reported in that table, and D and trimming were inferred from the DNA itself. The sample table shows fewer than 140,000 clones, and 75% to 85% are seen once. In total, the top ten clones hold more than 5% of the sample.

The cysteine opens and the phenylalanine closes a CDR3 of 16 amino acids. Only CDR3 DNA remains: 48 bases, in frame from the first base. Trimming takes 0 bases from V and 3 bases from J, and the germline ends sit 15 bases apart. CDR1 MGHRA and CDR2 YSYEKL are derived from the germline V gene. In Seattle, one collaborating source enrolled patients while the infection was active and tracked those patients longitudinally over the course of disease. Whole blood was collected in K2EDTA tubes by collaborating institutions according to the institutions' own protocols. Collaborator samples were shipped for TCRbeta analysis as frozen whole blood, isolated PBMCs, or DNA extracted from either sample type.

The sequencing sample was made of peripheral blood. The sequence joins TRBV4-1 to TRBJ2-7, with the D gene not confidently named. This clonotype was sampled from an elderly man with COVID-19, enrolled during active disease. The DNA sequence reads TGCGCCAGCAGCCAAGAAGTCACCTCACTTAGCTACGAGCAGTACTTC. It is translated as CASSQEVTSLSYEQYF.